This T cell receptor beta chain is drawn from a study of blood T cell repertoires in COVID-19. Study in general: T cells, B-cell-depleted T cells, or PBMCs supplied cDNA or gDNA.

Germline lookup yields CDR1 SEHNR and CDR2 FQNEAQ (reference sequence). V lost 5 bases and J 5 bases, leaving 18 bases between the germline ends. This CDR3 spans 16 amino acids. Original methodology: The authors estimated nucleated cell counts from reference gene primer amplification. Measured with immunoSEQ multiplex PCR; TCRdb has only the in-frame clones, and not every one. V and J calls plus clone size are reproduced from that table; the DNA served to infer D and trimming. The sample consists of over 130,000 clones, about 87% of them appearing once. The chain uses TRBV7-9 and TRBJ2-2, with a tentative D call TRBD2 (5 bases). Sequenced input: peripheral blood. This clonotype was sampled from a human donor with COVID-19, enrolled during active disease. The donor label of this sample is uncertain. CDR3 loop: CASSPSGFHRTGELFF. The CDR3 DNA follows: TGTGCCAGCAGCCCCAGCGGCTTCCACCGGACCGGGGAGCTGTTTTTT.